These 2 T cell receptor beta chains were all obtained from the same sample, sequenced in a study of shared clonotypes between healthy human individuals. TCRdb keeps only in-frame clones here, not all; method: immunoSEQ multiplex PCR. The table lists hundreds of thousands of clones, about 96% of them singletons, with less than 0.13% in the top ten. As defined, naive CD8 cells were CD45RO-negative and positively selected for CCR7, with terminally differentiated effector memory CD45RA+ cells excluded. The source material was naive CD8+ T cells sorted from blood. The receptors were gathered from a woman aged 25 to 39 in good health.

The chain is built from TRBV5-6 and TRBJ2-3; a weak D match, TRBD2 (5 bases). Trimming removed 1 base at V and 2 bases at J, with 17 bases between. CDR1 SGHDT and CDR2 YYEEEE come from the germline V gene. The CDR3 consists of 17 residues. The CDR3 here is CASSLTGIQPATDTQYF. The CDR3 region has the DNA TGTGCCAGCAGCTTGACCGGGATTCAACCTGCCACAGATACGCAGTATTTT.

V usage is TRBV19 and J usage is TRBJ2-7, with a weak D call TRBD2 (6 bases). Trimming removed 4 bases at V and 7 bases at J, with 14 bases between. This CDR3 comprises 13 residues. Germline V CDR1 and CDR2: LNHDA, SQIVND (reference sequence). This CDR3 reads CASSTGGLGEQYF. The CDR3 region has the DNA TGTGCCAGTAGTACCGGAGGGCTGGGAGAGCAGTACTTC.